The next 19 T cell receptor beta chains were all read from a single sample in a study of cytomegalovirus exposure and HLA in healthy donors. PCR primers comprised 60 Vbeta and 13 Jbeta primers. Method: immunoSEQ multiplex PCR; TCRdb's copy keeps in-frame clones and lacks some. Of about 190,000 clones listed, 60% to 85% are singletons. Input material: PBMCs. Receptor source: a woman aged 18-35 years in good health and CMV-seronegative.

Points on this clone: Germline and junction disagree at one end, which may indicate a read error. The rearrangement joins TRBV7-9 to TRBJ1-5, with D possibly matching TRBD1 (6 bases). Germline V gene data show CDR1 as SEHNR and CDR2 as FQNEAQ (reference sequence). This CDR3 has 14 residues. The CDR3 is CSSSLQGSNQPQHF. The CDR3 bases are TGTTCCAGCAGCTTACAGGGTAGCAATCAGCCCCAGCATTTT.

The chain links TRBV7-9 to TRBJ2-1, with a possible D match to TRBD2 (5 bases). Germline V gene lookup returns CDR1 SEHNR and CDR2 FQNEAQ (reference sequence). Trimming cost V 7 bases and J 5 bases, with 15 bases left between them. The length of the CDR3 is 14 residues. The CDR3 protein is CASNHQDWDNEQFF. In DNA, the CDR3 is TGTGCCAGCAATCACCAGGACTGGGACAATGAGCAGTTCTTC.

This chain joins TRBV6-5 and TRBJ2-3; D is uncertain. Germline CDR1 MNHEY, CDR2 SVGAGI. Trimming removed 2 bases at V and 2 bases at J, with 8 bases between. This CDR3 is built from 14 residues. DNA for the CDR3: TGTGCCAGCAGTTACGGGCTGGCCACAGATACGCAGTATTTT. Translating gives CASSYGLATDTQYF.

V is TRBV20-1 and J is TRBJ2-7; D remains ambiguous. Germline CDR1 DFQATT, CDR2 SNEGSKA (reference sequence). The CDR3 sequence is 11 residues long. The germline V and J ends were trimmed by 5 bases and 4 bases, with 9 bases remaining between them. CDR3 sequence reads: CSAAPGYEQYF. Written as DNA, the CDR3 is TGCAGTGCTGCCCCAGGATACGAGCAGTACTTC.

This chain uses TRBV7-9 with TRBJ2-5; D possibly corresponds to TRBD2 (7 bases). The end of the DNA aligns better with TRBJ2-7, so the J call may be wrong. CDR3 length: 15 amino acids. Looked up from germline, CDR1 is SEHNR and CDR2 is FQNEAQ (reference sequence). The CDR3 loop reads CASSFMGGEGDEQYF. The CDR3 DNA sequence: TGTGCCAGCAGCTTCATGGGAGGGGAGGGGGACGAGCAGTACTTC.

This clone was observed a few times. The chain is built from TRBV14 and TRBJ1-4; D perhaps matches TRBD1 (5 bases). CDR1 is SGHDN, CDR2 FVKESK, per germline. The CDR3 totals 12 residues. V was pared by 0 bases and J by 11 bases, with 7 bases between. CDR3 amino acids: CASSQDRVKLFF. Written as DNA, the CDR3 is TGTGCCAGCAGCCAAGACAGGGTCAAACTGTTTTTT.

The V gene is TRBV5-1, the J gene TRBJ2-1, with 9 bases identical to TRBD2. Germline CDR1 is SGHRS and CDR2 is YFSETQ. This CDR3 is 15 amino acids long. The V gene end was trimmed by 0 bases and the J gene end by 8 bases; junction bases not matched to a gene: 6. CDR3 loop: CASSLGASGNYEQFF. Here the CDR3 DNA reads TGCGCCAGCAGCTTGGGTGCTAGCGGGAATTATGAGCAGTTCTTC. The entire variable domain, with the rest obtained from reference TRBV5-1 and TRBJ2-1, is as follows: KAGVTQTPRYLIKTRGQQVTLSCSPISGHRSVSWYQQTPGQGLQFLFEYFSETQRNKGNFPGRFSGRQFSNSRSEMNVSTLELGDSALYLCASSLGASGNYEQFFGPGTRLTVL.

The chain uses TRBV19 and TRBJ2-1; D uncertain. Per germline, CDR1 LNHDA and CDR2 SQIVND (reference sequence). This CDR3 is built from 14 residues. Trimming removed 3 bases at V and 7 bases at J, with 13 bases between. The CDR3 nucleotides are TGTGCCAGTAGTATCCTCGTGCGAGCGAATGAGCAGTTCTTC. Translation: CASSILVRANEQFF.

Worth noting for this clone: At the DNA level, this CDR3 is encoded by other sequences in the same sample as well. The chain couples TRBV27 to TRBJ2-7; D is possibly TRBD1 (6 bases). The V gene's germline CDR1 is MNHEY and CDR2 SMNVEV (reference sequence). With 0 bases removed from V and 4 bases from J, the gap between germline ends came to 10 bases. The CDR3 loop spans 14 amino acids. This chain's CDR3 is CASSLSRQGYEQYF. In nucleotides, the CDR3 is TGTGCCAGCAGTTTATCGAGGCAGGGGTACGAGCAGTACTTC.

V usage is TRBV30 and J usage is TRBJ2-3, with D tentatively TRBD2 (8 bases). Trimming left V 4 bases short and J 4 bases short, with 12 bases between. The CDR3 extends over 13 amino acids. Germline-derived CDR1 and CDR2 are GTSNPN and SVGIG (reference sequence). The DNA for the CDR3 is TGTGCCTGGACAGGGGGACTAGCAGATACGCAGTATTTT. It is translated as CAWTGGLADTQYF.

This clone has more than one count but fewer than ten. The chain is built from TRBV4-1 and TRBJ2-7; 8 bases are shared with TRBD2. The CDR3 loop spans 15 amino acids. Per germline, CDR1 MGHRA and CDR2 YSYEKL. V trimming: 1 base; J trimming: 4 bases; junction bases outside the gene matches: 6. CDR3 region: CASSQVPLAVYEQYF. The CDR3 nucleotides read TGCGCCAGCAGCCAAGTTCCACTAGCGGTTTACGAGCAGTACTTC.

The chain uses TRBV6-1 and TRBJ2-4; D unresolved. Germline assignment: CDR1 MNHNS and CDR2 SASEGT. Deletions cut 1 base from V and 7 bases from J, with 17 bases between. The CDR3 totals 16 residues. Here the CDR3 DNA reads TGTGCCAGCAGTGAAGGTTTCGGTGAGCATATGAACATTCAGTACTTC. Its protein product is CASSEGFGEHMNIQYF.

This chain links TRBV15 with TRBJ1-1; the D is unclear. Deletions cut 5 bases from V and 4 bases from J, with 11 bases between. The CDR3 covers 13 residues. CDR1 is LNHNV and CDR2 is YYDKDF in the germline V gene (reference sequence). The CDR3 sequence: CATSPDTSTEAFF. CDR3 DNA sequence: TGTGCCACCAGCCCCGACACGAGCACTGAAGCTTTCTTT.

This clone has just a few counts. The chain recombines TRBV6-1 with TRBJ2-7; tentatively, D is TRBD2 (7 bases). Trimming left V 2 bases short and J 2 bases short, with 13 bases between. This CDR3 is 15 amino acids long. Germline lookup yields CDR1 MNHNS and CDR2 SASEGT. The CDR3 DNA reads TGTGCCAGCAGTGAACGGGGGGCAGGCCCCTACGAGCAGTACTTC. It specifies CASSERGAGPYEQYF.

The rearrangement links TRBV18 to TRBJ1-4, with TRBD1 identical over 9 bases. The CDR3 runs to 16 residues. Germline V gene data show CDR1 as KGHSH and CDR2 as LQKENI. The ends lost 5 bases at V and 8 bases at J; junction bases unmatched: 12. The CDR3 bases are TGTGCCAGCTCATCTCAAACAGGGGGCGCGGGAGAAAAACTGTTTTTT. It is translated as CASSSQTGGAGEKLFF.

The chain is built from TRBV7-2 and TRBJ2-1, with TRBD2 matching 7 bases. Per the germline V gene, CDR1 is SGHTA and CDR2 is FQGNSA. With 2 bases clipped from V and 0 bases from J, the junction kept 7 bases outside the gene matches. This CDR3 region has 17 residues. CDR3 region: CASSLRVGGSSYNEQFF. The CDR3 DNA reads TGTGCCAGCAGCTTAAGGGTAGGCGGGAGCTCCTACAATGAGCAGTTCTTC.

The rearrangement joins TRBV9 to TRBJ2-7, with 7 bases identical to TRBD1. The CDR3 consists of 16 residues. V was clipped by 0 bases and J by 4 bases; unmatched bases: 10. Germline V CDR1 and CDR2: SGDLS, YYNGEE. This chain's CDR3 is CASSVEAGGEGYEQYF. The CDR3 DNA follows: TGTGCCAGCAGCGTAGAGGCAGGGGGTGAAGGGTACGAGCAGTACTTC.

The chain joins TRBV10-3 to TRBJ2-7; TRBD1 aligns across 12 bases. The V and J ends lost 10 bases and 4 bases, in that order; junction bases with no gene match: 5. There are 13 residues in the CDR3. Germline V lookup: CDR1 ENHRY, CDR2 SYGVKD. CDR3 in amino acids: CATGDRGPYEQYF. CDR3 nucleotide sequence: TGTGCCACCGGGGACAGGGGGCCGTACGAGCAGTACTTC.

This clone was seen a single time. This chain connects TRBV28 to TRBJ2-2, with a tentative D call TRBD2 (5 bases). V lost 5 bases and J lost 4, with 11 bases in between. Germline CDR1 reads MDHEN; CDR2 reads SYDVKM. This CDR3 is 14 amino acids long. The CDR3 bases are TGTGCCAGCAGTCTTGGACTCCCCACCGGGGAGCTGTTTTTT. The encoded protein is CASSLGLPTGELFF.